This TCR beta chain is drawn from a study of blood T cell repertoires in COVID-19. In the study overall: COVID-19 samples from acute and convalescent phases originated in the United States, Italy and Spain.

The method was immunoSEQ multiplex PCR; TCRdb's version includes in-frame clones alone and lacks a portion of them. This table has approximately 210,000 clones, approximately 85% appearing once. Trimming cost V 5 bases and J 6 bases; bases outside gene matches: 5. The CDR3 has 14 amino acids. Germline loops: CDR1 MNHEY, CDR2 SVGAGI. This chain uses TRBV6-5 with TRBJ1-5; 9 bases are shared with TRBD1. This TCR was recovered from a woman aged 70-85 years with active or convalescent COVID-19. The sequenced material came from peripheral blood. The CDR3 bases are TGTGCCAGCAGTATACAGGGGGCAGGTCAGCCCCAGCATTTT. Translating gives CASSIQGAGQPQHF.